These 20 T cell receptor beta chains were sequenced from one sample in a study of regulatory T cells in long-lasting Graves disease. The time point was: newly diagnosed GD, antithyroid drugs for less than 3 months. RNA from PBMCs was the source of the TCR library. For TCR beta, libraries came from iRepertoire HTBI primers and Arm-PCR of CDR3 regions. TCRdb reprocessed the multiplex PCR reads with MiXCR, giving one entry per CDR3 protein. Altogether roughly 420,000 distinct CDR3 sequences are present, 15% to 20% being singletons, with the ten largest covering about 10%. The same specimen was also included in a second study, on T cells in Graves' hyperthyroidism and ophthalmopathy.

Sequencing was performed on peripheral blood mononuclear cells (PBMCs), taken at new diagnosis, from a patient treated with antithyroid drugs. These receptors all come from a woman aged 25 to 39 with Graves disease.

V and J are TRBV5-1 and TRBJ2-6; weak D call: TRBD1 (6 bases). The germline gives CDR1 SGHRS, CDR2 YFSETQ. The CDR3 runs to 16 residues. Deletions cut 3 bases from V and 2 bases from J, with 12 bases between. The CDR3 loop reads CASSSNHRAGANVLTF. DNA for the CDR3: TGCGCCAGCAGCTCAAACCACAGGGCTGGGGCCAACGTCCTGACTTTC.

In its sample, this clonotype was seen a few times. One end of the junction fails to match germline, which may point to a read error. The chain uses TRBV20-1 and TRBJ1-4, with D perhaps matching TRBD1 (5 bases). CDR1 DFQATT and CDR2 SNEGSKA come from the germline V gene (reference sequence). This CDR3 region has 14 residues. Here the CDR3 DNA reads TGCAGTGCGAGAGGCAGGGATGGGCGCGAAAAACTGTTTTTT. It codes for CSARGRDGREKLFF.

Turning to this clonotype: Possible read error: a much larger clone is one base away. This sequence joins TRBV27 and TRBJ1-4, with D unresolved. The CDR3 totals 11 residues. The germline gives CDR1 MNHEY, CDR2 SMNVEV (reference sequence). The DNA of the CDR3 is TGTGTCAGCAGTTGGGGTGAAAAACTGTTTTTT. Protein: CVSSWGEKLFF. Based on the CDR3 plus reference TRBV27 and TRBJ1-4, the full variable domain is EAQVTQNPRYLITVTGKKLTVTCSQNMNHEYMSWYRQDPGLGLRQIYYSMNVEVTDKGDVPEGYKVSRKEKRNFPLILESPSPNQTSLYFCVSSWGEKLFFGSGTQLSVL.

This clonotype was recorded many times. The J gene is TRBJ2-3, the V gene TRBV5-1, with 11 bases matching TRBD2. CDR1 and CDR2 (germline): SGHRS, YFSETQ. This CDR3 contains 16 residues. V trimming: 5 bases; J trimming: 7 bases; junction bases outside the gene matches: 12. CDR3 DNA: TGCGCCAGCAGACGCACACTCACTAGCGGGAGCTATACGCAGTATTTT. Its translation is CASRRTLTSGSYTQYF. The whole variable domain, filled in from reference TRBV5-1 and TRBJ2-3, reads KAGVTQTPRYLIKTRGQQVTLSCSPISGHRSVSWYQQTPGQGLQFLFEYFSETQRNKGNFPGRFSGRQFSNSRSEMNVSTLELGDSALYLCASRRTLTSGSYTQYFGPGTRLTVL.

In its sample, this clonotype was seen many times. The V gene is TRBV6-1, the J gene TRBJ1-2, with no clear D. The CDR3 is 13 amino acids. Germline V lookup: CDR1 MNHNS, CDR2 SASEGT. Deletions cut 7 bases from V and 4 bases from J, with 13 bases between. The DNA of the CDR3 is TGTGCCAGCACCGACGGACCACGCTATGGCTACACCTTC. Translation gives CASTDGPRYGYTF.

This clonotype has a count of ten or more. V gene TRBV5-1 combines with J gene TRBJ2-3; D is possibly TRBD2 (6 bases). Per germline, CDR1 SGHRS and CDR2 YFSETQ. This CDR3 is built from 15 residues. V lost 2 bases and J lost 2, with 12 bases in between. In DNA form, the CDR3 reads TGCGCCAGCAGCTTAGGCGGGATAAACACAGATACGCAGTATTTT. As protein: CASSLGGINTDTQYF.

This sequence joins TRBV6-1 and TRBJ2-7, with TRBD2 matching over 11 bases. Germline values: CDR1 MNHNS, CDR2 SASEGT. The CDR3 extends over 16 amino acids. V shed 5 bases and J 5 bases; nucleotides not matched to a gene: 11. The CDR3, as DNA: TGTGCCAGCAGTAGACCTACGACTAGCGGGACAGACGAGCAGTACTTC. It encodes CASSRPTTSGTDEQYF.

The sample holds many counts of this clonotype. V gene TRBV2 combines with J gene TRBJ2-1; D possibly corresponds to TRBD2 (5 bases). The V gene lost 3 bases and the J gene lost 4 bases, with 7 bases spanning the gap. The CDR3 is made up of 13 amino acids. CDR1 and CDR2 from the germline V gene are SNHLY and FYNNEI. CDR3 amino acids: CASSDRDYNEQFF. CDR3 DNA sequence: TGTGCCAGCAGTGACCGGGATTACAATGAGCAGTTCTTC.

The sample holds a few counts of this clonotype. The CDR3, as DNA: TGTGCCAGCAGCGTAGCTTCAGCGGGAGGGGCCTACAATGAGCAGTTCTTC. This sequence encodes CASSVASAGGAYNEQFF. The gene calls are TRBV9 and TRBJ2-1; 10 nucleotides agree with TRBD2. Germline trimming cut 0 bases from V and 2 bases from J; bases unmatched to any gene: 5. Germline V CDR1 and CDR2: SGDLS, YYNGEE. This CDR3 contains 17 residues.

There are many counts of this clonotype. The chain employs TRBV4-1 and TRBJ1-2; D remains unclear. CDR1 MGHRA and CDR2 YSYEKL come from the germline V gene. Trimming removed 1 base from V and 8 bases from J, with 14 bases in between. The CDR3 contains 14 residues. CDR3 bases: TGCGCCAGCAGCCAAGCTATTTCGCCGGTCGGCTACACCTTC. This translates into CASSQAISPVGYTF.

This clonotype was detected many times. V gene TRBV13 combines with J gene TRBJ2-7; the D gene is possibly TRBD2 (6 bases). Germline loops: CDR1 PRHDT, CDR2 FYEKMQ (reference sequence). Deletions cut 5 bases from V and 3 bases from J, with 14 bases between. CDR3 size: 14 residues. The CDR3 here is CASSPGVAVYEQYF. Written as DNA, the CDR3 is TGTGCCAGCAGCCCCGGGGTAGCGGTCTACGAGCAGTACTTC.

The gene calls are TRBV6-2 or TRBV6-3 and TRBJ2-7, with D perhaps TRBD1 or TRBD2 (5 bases each). The germline gives CDR1 MNHEY, CDR2 SVGEGT. The germline V and J ends were trimmed by 5 bases and 6 bases, with 17 bases remaining between them. The CDR3 has 14 residues. CDR3 sequence (DNA): TGTGCCAGCAGTGAAGCAGTGGGGGAACGCGAGCAGTACTTC. It yields the protein CASSEAVGEREQYF.

This clonotype was seen repeatedly, ten times or more. The V and J genes are TRBV5-1 and TRBJ2-1; the match to TRBD2 covers 8 bases. V shed 0 bases and J 2 bases; nucleotides not matched to a gene: 10. This CDR3 contains 18 residues. Germline CDR1 is SGHRS and CDR2 is YFSETQ. The CDR3 loop reads CASSLERMSGSAYNEQFF. The CDR3 DNA is TGCGCCAGCAGCTTGGAACGGATGAGCGGGAGTGCCTACAATGAGCAGTTCTTC.

This clonotype was observed a few times. This may stem from a read error, because a much larger clone lies one nucleotide away. The chain recombines TRBV11-2 with TRBJ1-1; D is ambiguous. The CDR3 totals 15 residues. Germline loops: CDR1 SGHAT, CDR2 FQNNGV. The CDR3 DNA reads TGTGCCAGCAGCTTAGATCGAGGCGGAAACACTGAAGTTTTCTTT. It yields the protein CASSLDRGGNTEVFF.

This clonotype was recorded many times. The chain recombines TRBV4-1 with TRBJ2-2; 12 positions match TRBD2. Per the germline V gene, CDR1 is MGHRA and CDR2 is YSYEKL. The ends lost 6 bases at V and 5 bases at J; junction bases unmatched: 10. The CDR3 is made up of 17 amino acids. The CDR3 bases are TGCGCCAGCAGACCTCTACTAGCGGGAGGCGGGACCGGGGAGCTGTTTTTT. It encodes CASRPLLAGGGTGELFF.

The sample holds many counts of this clonotype. The chain couples TRBV30 to TRBJ1-2; TRBD1 might be the D (6 bases). Trimming stripped 4 bases from V and 6 bases from J, with 18 bases between. Germline-derived CDR1 and CDR2 are GTSNPN and SVGIG (reference sequence). This CDR3 contains 14 residues. CDR3 residues: CAWKLNTGSDGYTF. CDR3 bases: TGTGCCTGGAAGCTTAATACAGGGAGCGATGGCTACACCTTC.

In this sample, this clonotype turned up many times. The gene calls are TRBV27 and TRBJ1-1; D gene uncertain. Germline CDR1 is MNHEY and CDR2 is SMNVEV (reference sequence). Trimming shortened V by 7 bases and J by 1 base, and 10 bases separated the two germline ends. This CDR3 has 13 amino acids. The CDR3 protein is CASKRVPNTEAFF. CDR3 DNA: TGTGCCAGCAAGAGGGTTCCGAACACTGAAGCTTTCTTT.

This clonotype was seen only a few times. The CDR3 spells CASRGSGPQHF. In DNA form, the CDR3 reads TGTGCCAGCAGGGGATCGGGGCCCCAGCATTTT. The J gene is TRBJ1-5, the V gene TRBV27; D ambiguous. The CDR3 length is 11 residues. Germline lookup yields CDR1 MNHEY and CDR2 SMNVEV (reference sequence). The V end lost 6 bases, the J end lost 9 bases, and 9 bases lay between the germline ends.

This clonotype was detected many times. The rearrangement uses TRBV29-1 and TRBJ2-7; 9 bases align to TRBD2. J lost 7 bases, V lost 0 bases, and 13 bases had no gene match. The germline V gene encodes CDR1 SQVTM and CDR2 ANQGSEA. This CDR3 has 16 amino acids. The CDR3 bases are TGCAGCGTTGAAGATCCGACAAAGCGGGAGGACGGGGAGCAGTACTTC. It codes for CSVEDPTKREDGEQYF.

In regard to this clonotype: Since a far larger clone is one base different, this is likely a read error. The rearrangement joins TRBV7-9 to TRBJ2-2, with D perhaps matching TRBD2 (6 bases). Per germline, CDR1 SEHNR and CDR2 FQNEAQ (reference sequence). There are 17 residues in the CDR3. The CDR3 nucleotides read TGTACCAGCAGCTTAGTCGGGCTAGCGACGAACACCGGGGAGCTGTTTTTT. Amino acid sequence: CTSSLVGLATNTGELFF.